Shown below are 18 T cell receptor beta chains from a single sample sequenced in a study of CD8+CD57+ T cells in acquired aplastic anemia. Those patients picked for sequencing had displayed CD8+CD57+ cell expansion on flow cytometry. Genomic DNA constituted the template upon which TCR beta VDJ and CDR3 profiling was performed. MiXCR was run by TCRdb on the reads, yielding one entry per CDR3 protein. The data hold 150,000 or so distinct CDR3 sequences, with about 45% observed a single time. What was sequenced was sorted CD4+, CD8+, or CD8+CD57+ T cells (not recorded which) from PBMCs. The receptor set was obtained from a human donor with aplastic anemia.

The chain joins TRBV24-1 to TRBJ1-1; TRBD1 is a possible D gene (6 bases). The CDR3 contains 13 residues. Trimming pared 2 bases from V and 8 bases from J, leaving 11 bases between. Germline values: CDR1 KGHDR, CDR2 SFDVKD. CDR3: CATSDSTGLEAFF. CDR3 in DNA: TGTGCCACCAGTGATTCGACAGGTCTCGAAGCTTTCTTT.

The V and J genes are TRBV5-1 and TRBJ2-3; 8 bases fit TRBD1. Trimming removed 4 bases from V and 6 bases from J; junction bases left unmatched: 10. Germline loops: CDR1 SGHRS, CDR2 YFSETQ. This CDR3 is 15 amino acids long. CDR3 coding DNA: TGCGCCAGCAGCCTGGGACAGGTGGCTTTGGATACGCAGTATTTT. Translating it yields CASSLGQVALDTQYF.

This clonotype was recorded many times. Here the CDR3 DNA reads TGCGCCAGCAGCTTGGAGGGGGCAGGAAGCACGCAGTATTTT. Translation gives CASSLEGAGSTQYF. The chain joins TRBV5-1 to TRBJ2-3; 7 bases agree with TRBD1. Trimming cost V 0 bases and J 9 bases; bases outside gene matches: 7. CDR1 and CDR2 from the germline V gene are SGHRS and YFSETQ. CDR3 length: 14 residues. The whole variable domain, filled in from reference TRBV5-1 and TRBJ2-3, reads KAGVTQTPRYLIKTRGQQVTLSCSPISGHRSVSWYQQTPGQGLQFLFEYFSETQRNKGNFPGRFSGRQFSNSRSEMNVSTLELGDSALYLCASSLEGAGSTQYFGPGTRLTVL.

The rearrangement uses TRBV7-2 and TRBJ2-5, with 7 positions matching TRBD1. CDR1 is SGHTA and CDR2 is FQGNSA in the germline V gene. The CDR3 contains 14 residues. With 6 bases clipped from V and 2 bases from J, the junction kept 6 bases outside the gene matches. This CDR3 is CASRKGTAQETQYF. CDR3 nucleotides: TGTGCCAGCAGGAAAGGGACAGCTCAAGAGACCCAGTACTTC.

This sequence joins TRBV2 and TRBJ1-6; 7 bases are shared with TRBD1. This CDR3 comprises 15 residues. The germline V gene has CDR1 SNHLY and CDR2 FYNNEI. The V gene end was trimmed by 5 bases and the J gene end by 7 bases; junction bases not matched to a gene: 8. The DNA for the CDR3 is TGTGCCAGCAGTCATGACAGGGCTGACAATTCACCCCTCCACTTT. Protein sequence: CASSHDRADNSPLHF.

The chain employs TRBV25-1 and TRBJ2-1; a possible D gene is TRBD1 (5 bases). Trimming took 5 bases from V and 8 from J, leaving 13 bases between them. The length of the CDR3 is 13 residues. CDR1 is MGHDK and CDR2 is SYGVNS in the germline V gene. DNA of the CDR3: TGTGCCAGCAGTCGTGGCAGGGAAGATGAGCAGTTCTTC. Its protein product is CASSRGREDEQFF.

The chain carries TRBV7-8 and TRBJ2-7; maybe TRBD2 (5 bases). CDR3 length: 13 amino acids. Trimming took off 1 base at V and 7 bases at J, with 11 bases between the two ends. Germline V gene data show CDR1 as SGHVS and CDR2 as FQNEAQ. CDR3 DNA sequence: TGTGCCAGCAGCTTAGGGTCCTCGGGAGAGCAGTACTTC. It is translated as CASSLGSSGEQYF.

This clonotype was seen many times. V is TRBV20-1 and J is TRBJ1-1; D is unclear. CDR3 size: 13 residues. Germline values: CDR1 DFQATT, CDR2 SNEGSKA (reference sequence). V was cut by 6 bases and J by 6 bases, with 17 bases left in between. The CDR3 bases are TGCAGTGCCCCAAGCGGGGTAGGTTCTGAAGCTTTCTTT. The encoded protein is CSAPSGVGSEAFF.

The rearrangement joins TRBV10-1 to TRBJ2-3; no firm D call. CDR3 length: 14 residues. V gave up 1 base and J gave up 4 bases, with 9 bases separating them. From germline, CDR1 is WNHNN and CDR2 SYGVQD (reference sequence). CDR3 in amino acids: CASSEWPVADTQYF. The CDR3 DNA is TGCGCCAGCAGTGAGTGGCCAGTGGCAGATACGCAGTATTTT.

This rearrangement joins TRBV19 to TRBJ2-5, with 9 bases aligning to TRBD1. The CDR3 runs 15 residues. The V gene's germline CDR1 is LNHDA and CDR2 SQIVND (reference sequence). V shed 3 bases and J 2 bases; nucleotides not matched to a gene: 4. CDR3 DNA: TGTGCCAGTAGTATGGGGACAGGGTATCAAGAGACCCAGTACTTC. Protein: CASSMGTGYQETQYF.

The chain has TRBV2 and TRBJ2-2; 12 bases line up with TRBD2. The germline CDR1 and CDR2 sequences are SNHLY and FYNNEI. The CDR3 consists of 16 residues. The V segment lost 3 bases and the J segment 8 bases; nucleotides outside the gene matches: 7. The CDR3 loop is CASSDLAGGQGGELFF. Here the CDR3 DNA reads TGTGCCAGCAGTGATCTAGCGGGAGGGCAAGGAGGGGAGCTGTTTTTT.

V is TRBV5-1 and J is TRBJ1-6; 7 bases line up with TRBD1. Germline V gene data show CDR1 as SGHRS and CDR2 as YFSETQ. Trimming at V came to 0 bases and at J to 7 bases, leaving 16 bases not matched to a gene. The CDR3 contains 19 residues. The chain's CDR3 is CASSLASRGKVYRNSPLHF. The CDR3 coding sequence is TGCGCCAGCAGCTTGGCCTCCAGGGGGAAAGTATATAGGAATTCACCCCTCCACTTT.

A word on this clonotype: This may arise from a read error, as a much more abundant clone is one base away. The chain recombines TRBV9 with TRBJ1-1, with D possibly being TRBD1 (6 bases). Germline-derived CDR1 and CDR2 are SGDLS and YYNGEE. With 1 base removed from V and 3 bases from J, the gap between germline ends came to 22 bases. The CDR3 length is 18 residues. CDR3 DNA sequence: TGTGCCAGCAGCGTAAGGGGGGGACCAAAGGTCGGGGACACTGAAGCTTTCTTT. Its translation is CASSVRGGPKVGDTEAFF.

The chain recombines TRBV2 with TRBJ1-6; tentative D call: TRBD1 (6 bases). Germline CDR1 and CDR2: SNHLY and FYNNEI. CDR3 length: 16 amino acids. The V and J ends lost 6 bases and 1 base respectively, with 13 bases between them. The CDR3 nucleotides are TGTGCCAGCAGAGGTCGAGGGGGTTCCTATAATTCACCCCTCCACTTT. Residues: CASRGRGGSYNSPLHF.

This clonotype was seen repeatedly, ten times or more. The genes are TRBV6-1 and TRBJ1-3, with D possibly matching TRBD1 (6 bases). The CDR3 runs 14 residues. The V and J ends lost 3 bases and 0 bases respectively, with 6 bases between them. Germline assignment: CDR1 MNHNS and CDR2 SASEGT. The CDR3 DNA reads as TGTGCCAGCAGTGAGGGACACTCTGGAAACACCATATATTTT. Translated, it gives CASSEGHSGNTIYF.

This chain connects TRBV7-2 to TRBJ2-5; 14 positions match TRBD2. V shed 5 bases and J 7 bases; nucleotides not matched to a gene: 3. This CDR3 spans 14 amino acids. CDR1 and CDR2 (germline): SGHTA, FQGNSA. CDR3 amino acids: CASSVGLAGGTQYF. In nucleotides, the CDR3 is TGTGCCAGCAGCGTTGGACTAGCGGGAGGGACCCAGTACTTC.

The V call is TRBV7-9, the J call TRBJ1-2; D unclear. Germline V gene data show CDR1 as SEHNR and CDR2 as FQNEAQ (reference sequence). Trimming removed 5 bases at V and 2 bases at J, with 15 bases between. The CDR3 consists of 15 residues. This chain's CDR3 is CASSPQGTENYGYTF. DNA for the CDR3: TGTGCCAGCAGCCCTCAAGGCACCGAGAACTATGGCTACACCTTC.

This sequence joins TRBV2 and TRBJ1-2; D is uncertain. V dropped 5 bases and J dropped 2 bases, with 15 bases sitting between them. The CDR3 is 15 amino acids. Per germline, CDR1 SNHLY and CDR2 FYNNEI. This CDR3 is CASSPSRGSNYGYTF. The CDR3 DNA follows: TGTGCCAGCAGTCCAAGTCGAGGCTCAAACTATGGCTACACCTTC.